This T cell receptor beta chain was recorded in a study of shared clonotypes between healthy human individuals. V was cut by 3 bases and J by 1 base, with 9 bases left in between. Germline values: CDR1 SNHLY, CDR2 FYNNEI. The CDR3 length is 14 residues. This clone appeared once. TCRdb's table, derived via immunoSEQ multiplex PCR, lists solely in-frame clones and lacks some. Of some 580,000 clones listed, almost 97% are singletons. This chain links TRBV2 with TRBJ2-5; D may match TRBD1 or TRBD2 (5 bases each). The sample taken for sequencing was naive CD4+ T cells sorted from blood. As to subset: CD45RA+ positively selected. The sequence was obtained from a woman younger than 45 in good health. The CDR3, as DNA: TGTGCCAGCAGTGACTGGGACGTCCAAGAGACCCAGTACTTC. It translates to CASSDWDVQETQYF.